This TCR beta chain came from a study of vaccination effects on CD4 cells after COVID-19. Study summary: Two-dose vaccination with either BNT162b2 or mRNA-1273 was given to the participants. General study findings and limits: Long after vaccination, the clones induced by infection and by vaccine shrank markedly in size. Convalescent patients were scarce, and early post-infection timepoints were absent.

This clone was detected a few times. Antigen specificity is unknown. TCRdb's copy holds only in-frame clones and misses some; the assay was immunoSEQ multiplex PCR. The data show 45,000 to 60,000 clones, about 78% seen once. Germline values: CDR1 MNHEY, CDR2 SVGAGI. V was clipped by 0 bases and J by 7 bases, with 13 bases between them. The CDR3 contains 14 residues. On approximately day 9 of culture, CD4+ T cells were separated out. The genes are TRBV6-5 and TRBJ2-7, with D possibly being TRBD2 (6 bases). This receptor was identified in a human donor who had a prior SARS-CoV-2 infection. Sample: CD4+ T cells from PBMCs cultured without peptide, taken before COVID-19 vaccination. The CDR3 spells CASSYSVGSFEQYF. CDR3 in DNA: TGTGCCAGCAGTTACTCTGTCGGGAGTTTTGAGCAGTACTTC.